This T cell receptor beta chain was documented in a study of breast tumors, draining lymph nodes, adjacent tissues. Whole-study results and caveats: Luminal-like breast cancer showed significantly greater tumor-nontumor repertoire similarity than basal-like breast cancer did. Tumor TCR diversity was below lymph nodes but above nontumor tissue. Data fit most tumor T cells coming from lymph node, expanding in tumor.

TCRdb redid the calling of the multiplex PCR reads with MiXCR, one entry per CDR3 protein. This table holds under 250,000 distinct CDR3 sequences, approximately 31% found once. Germline trimming cut 5 bases from V and 1 base from J; bases unmatched to any gene: 11. The germline gives CDR1 MNHEY, CDR2 SVGAGI. This CDR3 comprises 18 residues. The sample holds a few counts of this clonotype. Its antigen remains unknown. Breast cancer patients provided tissue from their axillary draining lymph nodes. The rearrangement links TRBV6-5 to TRBJ2-2, with TRBD2 matching over 9 bases. The sequence derives from a female donor with breast cancer. Some clones in this sample may be carry-over from other donors' samples. Sequences were obtained from axillary lymph node tissue. The CDR3 DNA sequence: TGTGCCAGCAGTCACGGACTACTAGCGGGTCTGAACACCGGGGAGCTGTTTTTT. Protein product: CASSHGLLAGLNTGELFF.